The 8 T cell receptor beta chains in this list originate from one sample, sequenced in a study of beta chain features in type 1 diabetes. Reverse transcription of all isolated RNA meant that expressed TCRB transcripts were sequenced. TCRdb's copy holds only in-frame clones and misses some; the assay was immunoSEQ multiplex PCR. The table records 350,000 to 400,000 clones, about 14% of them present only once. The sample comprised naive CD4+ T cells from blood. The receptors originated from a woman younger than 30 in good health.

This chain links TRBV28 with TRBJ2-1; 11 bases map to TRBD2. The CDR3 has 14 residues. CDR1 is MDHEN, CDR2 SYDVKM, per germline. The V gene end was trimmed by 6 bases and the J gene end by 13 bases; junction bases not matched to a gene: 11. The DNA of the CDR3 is TGTGCCAGCAGGGGATTAGGTAGCGGGAGGGCCCAGTTCTTC. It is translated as CASRGLGSGRAQFF.

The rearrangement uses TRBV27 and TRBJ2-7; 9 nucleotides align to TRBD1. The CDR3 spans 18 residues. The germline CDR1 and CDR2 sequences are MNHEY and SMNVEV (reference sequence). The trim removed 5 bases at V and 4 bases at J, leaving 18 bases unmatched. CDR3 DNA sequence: TGTGCCAGCAGTCTATTGGGATTGGACAGGGGAAGGATGTACGAGCAGTACTTC. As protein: CASSLLGLDRGRMYEQYF.

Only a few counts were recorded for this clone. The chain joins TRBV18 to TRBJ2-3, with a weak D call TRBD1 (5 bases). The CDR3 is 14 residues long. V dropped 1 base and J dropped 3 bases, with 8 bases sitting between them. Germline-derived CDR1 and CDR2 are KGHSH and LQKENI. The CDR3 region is CASSPRGHTDTQYF. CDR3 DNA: TGTGCCAGCTCACCACGGGGCCATACAGATACGCAGTATTTT.

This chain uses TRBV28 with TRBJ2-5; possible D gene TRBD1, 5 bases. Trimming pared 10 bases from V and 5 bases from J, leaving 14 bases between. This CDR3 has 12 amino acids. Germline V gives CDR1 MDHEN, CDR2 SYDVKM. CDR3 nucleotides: TGTGCCACCCGACGGAACAGGGAGACCCAGTACTTC. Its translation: CATRRNRETQYF.

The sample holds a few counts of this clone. This CDR3 is CASREEGLAFF. The CDR3 nucleotides are TGCGCCAGCAGGGAAGAGGGATTGGCTTTCTTT. The J gene is TRBJ1-1, the V gene TRBV5-1; D not resolved. V dropped 5 bases and J dropped 11 bases, with 13 bases sitting between them. The CDR3 has 11 amino acids. Germline values: CDR1 SGHRS, CDR2 YFSETQ.

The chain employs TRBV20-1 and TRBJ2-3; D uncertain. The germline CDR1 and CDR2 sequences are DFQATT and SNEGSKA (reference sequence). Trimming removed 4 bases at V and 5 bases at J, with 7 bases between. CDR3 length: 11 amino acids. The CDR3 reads CSATPRDTQYF. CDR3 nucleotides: TGCAGTGCTACCCCGAGAGATACGCAGTATTTT.

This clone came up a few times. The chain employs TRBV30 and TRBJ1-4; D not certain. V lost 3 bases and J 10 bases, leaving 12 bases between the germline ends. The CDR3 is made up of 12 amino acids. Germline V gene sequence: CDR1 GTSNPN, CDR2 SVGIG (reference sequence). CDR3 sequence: CAWRIHLGKLFF. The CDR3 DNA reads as TGTGCCTGGAGAATACACCTAGGAAAACTGTTTTTT.

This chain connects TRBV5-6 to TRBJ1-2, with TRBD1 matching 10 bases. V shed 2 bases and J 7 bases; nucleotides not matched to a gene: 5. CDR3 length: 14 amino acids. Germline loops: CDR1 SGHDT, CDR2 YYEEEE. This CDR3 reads CASSLLTGGGGYTF. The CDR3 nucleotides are TGTGCCAGCAGCTTACTGACAGGGGGCGGTGGCTACACCTTC.